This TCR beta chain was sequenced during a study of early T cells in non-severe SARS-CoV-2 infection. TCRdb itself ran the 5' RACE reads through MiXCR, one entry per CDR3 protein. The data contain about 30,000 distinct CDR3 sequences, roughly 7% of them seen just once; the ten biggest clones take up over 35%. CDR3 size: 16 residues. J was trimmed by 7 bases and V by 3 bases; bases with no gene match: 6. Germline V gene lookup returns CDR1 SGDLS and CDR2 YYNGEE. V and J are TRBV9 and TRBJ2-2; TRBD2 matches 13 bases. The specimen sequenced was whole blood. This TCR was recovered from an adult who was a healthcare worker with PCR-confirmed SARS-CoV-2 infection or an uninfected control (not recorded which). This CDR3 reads CASSGTSGSMNGELFF. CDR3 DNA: TGTGCCAGCAGCGGGACTAGCGGGAGTATGAACGGGGAGCTGTTTTTT.